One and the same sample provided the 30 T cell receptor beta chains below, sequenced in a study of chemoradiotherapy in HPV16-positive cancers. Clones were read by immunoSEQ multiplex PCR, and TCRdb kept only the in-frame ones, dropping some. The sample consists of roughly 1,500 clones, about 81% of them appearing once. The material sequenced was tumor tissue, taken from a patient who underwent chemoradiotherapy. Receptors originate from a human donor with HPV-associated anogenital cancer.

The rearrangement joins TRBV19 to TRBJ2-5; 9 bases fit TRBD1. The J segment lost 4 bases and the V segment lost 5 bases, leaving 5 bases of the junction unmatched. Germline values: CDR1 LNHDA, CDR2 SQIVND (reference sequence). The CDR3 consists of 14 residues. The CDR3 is CASSLGQGVETQYF. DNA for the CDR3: TGTGCCAGTAGTCTGGGACAGGGTGTAGAGACCCAGTACTTC.

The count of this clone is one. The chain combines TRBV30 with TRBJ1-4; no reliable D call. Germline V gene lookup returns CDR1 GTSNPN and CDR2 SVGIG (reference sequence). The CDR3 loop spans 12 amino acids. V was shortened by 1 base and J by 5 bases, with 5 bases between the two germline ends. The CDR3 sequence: CAWSAQNEKLFF. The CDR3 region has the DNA TGTGCCTGGAGTGCCCAAAATGAAAAACTGTTTTTT.

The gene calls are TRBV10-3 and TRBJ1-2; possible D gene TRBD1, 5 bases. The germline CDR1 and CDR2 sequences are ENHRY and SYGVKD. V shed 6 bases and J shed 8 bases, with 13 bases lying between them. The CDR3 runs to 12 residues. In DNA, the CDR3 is TGTGCCATCAGGGGGACGGAGAGCGGCTACACCTTC. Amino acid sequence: CAIRGTESGYTF.

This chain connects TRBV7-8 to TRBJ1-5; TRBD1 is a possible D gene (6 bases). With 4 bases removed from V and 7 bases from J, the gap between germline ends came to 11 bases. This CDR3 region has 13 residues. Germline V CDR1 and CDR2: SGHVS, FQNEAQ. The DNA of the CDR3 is TGTGCCAGCAGCTCCTTAAGGGGGCAGCCCCAGCATTTT. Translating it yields CASSSLRGQPQHF.

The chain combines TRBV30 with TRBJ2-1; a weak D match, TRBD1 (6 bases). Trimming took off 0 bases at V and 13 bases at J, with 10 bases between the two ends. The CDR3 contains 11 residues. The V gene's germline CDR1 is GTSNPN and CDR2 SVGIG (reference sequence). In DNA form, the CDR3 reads TGTGCCTGGAGTGTAGCAGGGGCCCAGTTCTTC. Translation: CAWSVAGAQFF.

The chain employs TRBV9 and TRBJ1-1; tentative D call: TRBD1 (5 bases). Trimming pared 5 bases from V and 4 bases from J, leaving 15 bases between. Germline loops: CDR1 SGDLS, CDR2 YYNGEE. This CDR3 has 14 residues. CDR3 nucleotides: TGTGCCAGCAGTTCGGGTCGCGGGACCACTGAAGCTTTCTTT. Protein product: CASSSGRGTTEAFF. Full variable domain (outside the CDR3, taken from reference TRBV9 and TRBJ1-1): DSGVTQTPKHLITATGQRVTLRCSPRSGDLSVYWYQQSLDQGLQFLIQYYNGEERAKGNILERFSAQQFPDLHSELNLSSLELGDSALYFCASSSGRGTTEAFFGQGTRLTVV.

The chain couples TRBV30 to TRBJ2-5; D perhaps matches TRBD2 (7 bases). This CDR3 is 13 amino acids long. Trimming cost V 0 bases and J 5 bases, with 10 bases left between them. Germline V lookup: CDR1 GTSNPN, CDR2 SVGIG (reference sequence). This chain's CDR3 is CAWSVGGQETQYF. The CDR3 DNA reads TGTGCCTGGAGTGTCGGGGGGCAGGAGACCCAGTACTTC.

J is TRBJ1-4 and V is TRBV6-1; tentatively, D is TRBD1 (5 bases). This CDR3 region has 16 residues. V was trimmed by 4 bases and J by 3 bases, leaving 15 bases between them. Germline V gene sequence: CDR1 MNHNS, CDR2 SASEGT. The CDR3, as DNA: TGTGCCAGCAGTGTTCGCCCAGGGCTTGCTAATGAAAAACTGTTTTTT. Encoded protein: CASSVRPGLANEKLFF.

The CDR3 bases are TGCGCCAGCAGCCAACGGGGGGGTTCTTATAATTCACCCCTCCACTTT. It encodes CASSQRGGSYNSPLHF. The chain uses TRBV4-1 and TRBJ1-6; TRBD1 might be the D (5 bases). Between the trimmed V and J ends, which lost 2 bases and 4 bases, there was a span of 12 bases. CDR1 and CDR2 (germline): MGHRA, YSYEKL. This CDR3 is built from 16 residues.

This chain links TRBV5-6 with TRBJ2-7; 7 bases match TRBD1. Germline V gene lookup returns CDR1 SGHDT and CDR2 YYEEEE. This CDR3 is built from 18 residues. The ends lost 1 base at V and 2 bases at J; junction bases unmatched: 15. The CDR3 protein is CASSLSSYRQGVPYEQYF. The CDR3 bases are TGTGCCAGCAGCTTGTCTAGTTATCGACAGGGAGTACCCTACGAGCAGTACTTC.

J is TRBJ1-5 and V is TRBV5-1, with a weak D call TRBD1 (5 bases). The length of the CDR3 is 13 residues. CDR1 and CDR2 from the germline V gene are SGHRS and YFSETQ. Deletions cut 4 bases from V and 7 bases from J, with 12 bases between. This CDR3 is CASSRSTDQPQHF. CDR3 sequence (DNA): TGCGCCAGCAGCCGCTCGACAGACCAGCCCCAGCATTTT. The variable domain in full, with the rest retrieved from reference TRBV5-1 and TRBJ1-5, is KAGVTQTPRYLIKTRGQQVTLSCSPISGHRSVSWYQQTPGQGLQFLFEYFSETQRNKGNFPGRFSGRQFSNSRSEMNVSTLELGDSALYLCASSRSTDQPQHFGDGTRLSIL.

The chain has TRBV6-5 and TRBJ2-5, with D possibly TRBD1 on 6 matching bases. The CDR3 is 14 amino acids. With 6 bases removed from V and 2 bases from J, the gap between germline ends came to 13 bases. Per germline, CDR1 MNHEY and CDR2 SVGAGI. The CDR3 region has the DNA TGTGCCAGCAGGGACAGCAGCCGACAAGAGACCCAGTACTTC. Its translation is CASRDSSRQETQYF.

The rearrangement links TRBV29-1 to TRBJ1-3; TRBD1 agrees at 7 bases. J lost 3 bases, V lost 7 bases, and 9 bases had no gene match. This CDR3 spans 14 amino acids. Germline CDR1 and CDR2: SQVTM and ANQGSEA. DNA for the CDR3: TGCAGCGCTAGACAGGGATCTGGTGGAAACACCATATATTTT. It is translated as CSARQGSGGNTIYF.

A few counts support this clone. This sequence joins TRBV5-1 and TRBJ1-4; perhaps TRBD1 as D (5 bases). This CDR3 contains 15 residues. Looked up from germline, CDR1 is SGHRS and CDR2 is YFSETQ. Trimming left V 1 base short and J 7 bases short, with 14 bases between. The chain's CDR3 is CASSLFAPGGEKLFF. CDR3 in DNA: TGCGCCAGCAGCTTGTTCGCTCCTGGGGGTGAAAAACTGTTTTTT. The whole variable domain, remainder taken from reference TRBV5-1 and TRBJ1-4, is KAGVTQTPRYLIKTRGQQVTLSCSPISGHRSVSWYQQTPGQGLQFLFEYFSETQRNKGNFPGRFSGRQFSNSRSEMNVSTLELGDSALYLCASSLFAPGGEKLFFGSGTQLSVL.

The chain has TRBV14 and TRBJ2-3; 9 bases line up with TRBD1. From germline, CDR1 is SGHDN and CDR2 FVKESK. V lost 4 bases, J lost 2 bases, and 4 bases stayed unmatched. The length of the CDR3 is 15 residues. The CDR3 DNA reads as TGTGCCAGCAGCCCCGGGACAGGGTACACAGATACGCAGTATTTT. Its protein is CASSPGTGYTDTQYF.

This CDR3 is CASSSRTGVGPYNEQFF. The CDR3 DNA reads as TGTGCCAGCAGTTCGAGGACAGGAGTAGGTCCCTACAATGAGCAGTTCTTC. V gene TRBV27 combines with J gene TRBJ2-1; 7 bases are shared with TRBD1. Germline loops: CDR1 MNHEY, CDR2 SMNVEV (reference sequence). This CDR3 is 17 amino acids long. The V segment lost 4 bases and the J segment 2 bases; nucleotides outside the gene matches: 11.

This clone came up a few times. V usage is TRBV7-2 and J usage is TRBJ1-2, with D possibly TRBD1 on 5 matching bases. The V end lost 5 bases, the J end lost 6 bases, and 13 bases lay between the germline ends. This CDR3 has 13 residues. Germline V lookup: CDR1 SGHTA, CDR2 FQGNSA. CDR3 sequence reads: CASSGGNTDGYTF. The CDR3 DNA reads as TGTGCCAGCAGCGGGGGGAATACGGATGGCTACACCTTC.

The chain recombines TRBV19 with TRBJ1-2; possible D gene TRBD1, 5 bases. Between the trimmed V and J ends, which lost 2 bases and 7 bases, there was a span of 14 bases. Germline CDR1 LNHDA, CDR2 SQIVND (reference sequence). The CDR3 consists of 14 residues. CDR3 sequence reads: CASSISAGLAGYTF. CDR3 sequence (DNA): TGTGCCAGTAGTATATCCGCAGGGTTGGCTGGCTACACCTTC.

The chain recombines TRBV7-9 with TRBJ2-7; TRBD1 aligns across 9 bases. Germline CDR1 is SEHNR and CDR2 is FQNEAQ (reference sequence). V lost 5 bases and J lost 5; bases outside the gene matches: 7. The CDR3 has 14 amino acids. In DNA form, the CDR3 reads TGTGCCAGCAGCCCTGGGACAGGGATAGACGAGCAGTACTTC. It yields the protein CASSPGTGIDEQYF.

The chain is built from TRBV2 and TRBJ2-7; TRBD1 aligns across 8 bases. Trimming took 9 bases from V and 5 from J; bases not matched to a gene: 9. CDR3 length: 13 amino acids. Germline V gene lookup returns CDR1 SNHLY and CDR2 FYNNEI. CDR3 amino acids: CAREQGERNEQYF. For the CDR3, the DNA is TGTGCCAGAGAACAGGGGGAAAGGAACGAGCAGTACTTC.

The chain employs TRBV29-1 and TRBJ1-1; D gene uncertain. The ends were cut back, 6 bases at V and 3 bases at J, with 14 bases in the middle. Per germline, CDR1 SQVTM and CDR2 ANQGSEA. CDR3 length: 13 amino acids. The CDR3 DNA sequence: TGCAGCGTCACCTTCAACAAGGACACTGAAGCTTTCTTT. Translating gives CSVTFNKDTEAFF.

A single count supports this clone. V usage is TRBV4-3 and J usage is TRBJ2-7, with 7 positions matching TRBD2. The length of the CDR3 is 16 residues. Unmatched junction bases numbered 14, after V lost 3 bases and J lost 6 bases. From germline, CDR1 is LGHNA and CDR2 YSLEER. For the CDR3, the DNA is TGCGCCAGCAGCCAGACTAGGGAGGGACCCCTCGGCGAGCAGTACTTC. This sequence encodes CASSQTREGPLGEQYF.

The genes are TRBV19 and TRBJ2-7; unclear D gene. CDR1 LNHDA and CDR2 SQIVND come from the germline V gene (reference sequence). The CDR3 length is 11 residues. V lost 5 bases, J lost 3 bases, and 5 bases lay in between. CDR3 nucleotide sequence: TGTGCCAGTAGTGAGAACTACGAGCAGTACTTC. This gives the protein CASSENYEQYF.

The chain's CDR3 is CASSYVVGGTGSYGYTF. The CDR3 DNA follows: TGTGCCAGCAGTTATGTGGTCGGGGGGACAGGGTCCTATGGCTACACCTTC. V is TRBV28 and J is TRBJ1-2, with 9 positions matching TRBD1. The V gene's germline CDR1 is MDHEN and CDR2 SYDVKM. V shed 4 bases, J shed 4 bases, and the junction held 13 bases outside the gene matches. This CDR3 contains 17 residues.

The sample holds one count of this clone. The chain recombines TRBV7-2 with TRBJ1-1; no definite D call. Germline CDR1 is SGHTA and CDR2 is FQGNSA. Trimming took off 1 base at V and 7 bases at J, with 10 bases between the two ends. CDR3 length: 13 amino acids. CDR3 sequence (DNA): TGTGCCAGCAGCTTAGGACAACAACTTGAAGCTTTCTTT. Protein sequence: CASSLGQQLEAFF.

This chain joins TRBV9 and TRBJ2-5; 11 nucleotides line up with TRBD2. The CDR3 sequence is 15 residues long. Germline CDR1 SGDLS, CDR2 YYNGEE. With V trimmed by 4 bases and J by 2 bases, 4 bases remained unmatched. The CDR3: CASSSGLAEQETQYF. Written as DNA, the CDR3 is TGTGCCAGCAGCTCGGGACTAGCGGAGCAAGAGACCCAGTACTTC.

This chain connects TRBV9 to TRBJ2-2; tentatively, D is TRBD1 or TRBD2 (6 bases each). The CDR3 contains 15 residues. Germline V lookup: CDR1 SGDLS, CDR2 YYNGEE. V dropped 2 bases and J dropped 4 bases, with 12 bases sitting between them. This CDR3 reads CASSVGRGGTGELFF. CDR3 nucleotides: TGTGCCAGCAGCGTTGGCAGGGGAGGCACCGGGGAGCTGTTTTTT.

The CDR3 region is CASNTGQGSTEAFF. DNA of the CDR3: TGTGCCAGCAATACCGGGCAGGGAAGCACTGAAGCTTTCTTT. The rearrangement uses TRBV7-2 and TRBJ1-1, with a tentative D call TRBD1 (5 bases). The CDR3 has 14 residues. CDR1 SGHTA and CDR2 FQGNSA come from the germline V gene. V dropped 7 bases and J dropped 4 bases, with 16 bases sitting between them.

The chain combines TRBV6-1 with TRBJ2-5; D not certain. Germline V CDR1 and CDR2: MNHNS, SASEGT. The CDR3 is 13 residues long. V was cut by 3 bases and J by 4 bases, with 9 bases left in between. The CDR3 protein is CASSEGQTETQYF. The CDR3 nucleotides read TGTGCCAGCAGTGAGGGCCAAACAGAGACCCAGTACTTC.

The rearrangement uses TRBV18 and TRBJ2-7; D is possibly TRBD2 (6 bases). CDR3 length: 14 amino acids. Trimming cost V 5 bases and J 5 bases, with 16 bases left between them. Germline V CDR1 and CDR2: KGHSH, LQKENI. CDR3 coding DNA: TGTGCCAGCTCATTCGGGGGTGCCGGGCACGAGCAGTACTTC. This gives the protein CASSFGGAGHEQYF.